The next 9 T cell receptor beta chains were all read from a single sample in a study of regulatory T cells. Study outcomes and limitations: Hydrophobic residues at CDR3 positions 6 and 7 were enriched in conventional CD4+ T cells of CD3G-deficient patients.

Which antigens these TCRs recognize remains unknown. The PCR used 52 TRBV and 13 TRBJ primers. Sequenced by immunoSEQ multiplex PCR; TCRdb stores in-frame clones only, minus some. The sample has around 29,000 clones; under 95% are singletons. The sequenced material came from conventional CD4+ T cells sorted from blood. The receptors were sampled from a person aged 18-30 years with CD3G deficiency.

The chain employs TRBV6-1 and TRBJ1-1; 8 bases align to TRBD1. This CDR3 comprises 15 residues. After removal of 6 bases from V and 1 base from J, the junction contained 7 bases not matched to a gene. Looked up from germline, CDR1 is MNHNS and CDR2 is SASEGT. CDR3 nucleotide sequence: TGTGCCAGCAGGCCAGGACAGGGCAAGAACACTGAAGCTTTCTTT. It specifies CASRPGQGKNTEAFF.

This chain links TRBV18 with TRBJ2-2; D gene uncertain. Trimming left V 2 bases short and J 6 bases short, with 7 bases between. CDR3 length equals 13 residues. The germline V gene encodes CDR1 KGHSH and CDR2 LQKENI. The CDR3 region has the DNA TGTGCCAGCTCACCAGTCGGCGCCGGGGAGCTGTTTTTT. Its translation is CASSPVGAGELFF.

This chain connects TRBV5-1 to TRBJ2-5; D may correspond to TRBD1 or TRBD2 (6 bases each). CDR3 length: 15 amino acids. V gave up 4 bases and J gave up 1 base, with 14 bases separating them. The V gene's germline CDR1 is SGHRS and CDR2 YFSETQ. CDR3 nucleotides: TGCGCCAGCAGCCGGGGGCCAGGAGCCCAAGAGACCCAGTACTTC. It encodes CASSRGPGAQETQYF.

The chain employs TRBV7-8 and TRBJ2-5, with a possible D match to TRBD2 (7 bases). CDR3 length: 16 residues. Per the germline V gene, CDR1 is SGHVS and CDR2 is FQNEAQ. V lost 5 bases and J 5 bases, leaving 21 bases between the germline ends. CDR3: CASSPRVYGRGETQYF. Here the CDR3 DNA reads TGTGCCAGCAGCCCTAGAGTATATGGGAGGGGGGAGACCCAGTACTTC.

This clone was seen just once. The J gene is TRBJ1-1, the V gene TRBV6-1, with D unclear. Germline V gene data show CDR1 as MNHNS and CDR2 as SASEGT. V was shortened by 7 bases and J by 2 bases, with 14 bases between the two germline ends. CDR3 length equals 14 residues. This chain's CDR3 is CASKDAGVNTEAFF. The CDR3 region has the DNA TGTGCCAGCAAAGACGCGGGCGTCAACACTGAAGCTTTCTTT.

This clone appeared a few times. The rearrangement uses TRBV5-1 and TRBJ2-5, with 16 bases identical to TRBD2. The CDR3 runs 19 residues. V shed 3 bases and J 5 bases; nucleotides not matched to a gene: 13. From germline, CDR1 is SGHRS and CDR2 YFSETQ. CDR3 DNA: TGCGCCAGCAGCTGGACCTCGGGGACTAGCGGGGGGGCCGGGGAGACCCAGTACTTC. Its translation is CASSWTSGTSGGAGETQYF.

To note about this clone: The junction departs from germline at one end; a sequencing error may be responsible. This rearrangement joins TRBV10-3 to TRBJ2-7; the D gene is possibly TRBD1 (6 bases). This CDR3 contains 15 residues. Germline assignment: CDR1 ENHRY and CDR2 SYGVKD. The CDR3 DNA reads as TGTGCCAGCAGTTACACATGGGGGCGCCCCCACGAGCAGTACTTC. Translation: CASSYTWGRPHEQYF.

The chain recombines TRBV6-1 with TRBJ1-4; D uncertain. There are 14 residues in the CDR3. The germline CDR1 and CDR2 sequences are MNHNS and SASEGT. V was clipped by 0 bases and J by 5 bases, with 7 bases between them. The CDR3 DNA reads as TGTGCCAGCAGTGAAGCGCTGACAAATGAAAAACTGTTTTTT. As protein: CASSEALTNEKLFF.

The rearrangement uses TRBV6-1 and TRBJ1-5; TRBD1 is a possible D gene (6 bases). The CDR3 sequence is 14 residues long. Germline V CDR1 and CDR2: MNHNS, SASEGT. Trimming took 6 bases from V and 6 from J, leaving 15 bases between them. The CDR3 sequence is CASSLQGNGQPQHF. In DNA, the CDR3 is TGTGCCAGCAGCCTACAGGGTAATGGTCAGCCCCAGCATTTT.